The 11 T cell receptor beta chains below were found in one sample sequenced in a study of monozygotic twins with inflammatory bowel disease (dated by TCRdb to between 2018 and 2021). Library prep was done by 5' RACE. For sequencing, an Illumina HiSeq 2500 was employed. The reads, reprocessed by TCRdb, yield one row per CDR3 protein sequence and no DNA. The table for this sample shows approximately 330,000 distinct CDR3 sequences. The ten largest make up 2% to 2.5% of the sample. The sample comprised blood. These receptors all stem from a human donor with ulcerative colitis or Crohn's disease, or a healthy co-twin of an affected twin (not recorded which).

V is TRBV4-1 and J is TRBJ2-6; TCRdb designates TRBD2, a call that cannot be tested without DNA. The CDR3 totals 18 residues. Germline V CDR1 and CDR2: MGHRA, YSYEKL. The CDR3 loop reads CASSQRGGGGAKGNVLTF.

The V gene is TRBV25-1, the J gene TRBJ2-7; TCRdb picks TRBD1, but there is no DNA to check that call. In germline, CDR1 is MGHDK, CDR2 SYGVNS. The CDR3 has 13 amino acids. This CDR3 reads CASSPGQGAWQYF.

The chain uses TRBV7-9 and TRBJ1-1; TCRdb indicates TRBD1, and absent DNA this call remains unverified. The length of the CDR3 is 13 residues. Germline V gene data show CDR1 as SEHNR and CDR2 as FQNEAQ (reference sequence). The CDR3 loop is CASSLLGQGEAFF. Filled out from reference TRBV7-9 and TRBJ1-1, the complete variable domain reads DTGVSQNPRHKITKRGQNVTFRCDPISEHNRLYWYRQTLGQGPEFLTYFQNEAQLEKSRLLSDRFSAERPKGSFSTLEIQRTEQGDSAMYLCASSLLGQGEAFFGQGTRLTVV.

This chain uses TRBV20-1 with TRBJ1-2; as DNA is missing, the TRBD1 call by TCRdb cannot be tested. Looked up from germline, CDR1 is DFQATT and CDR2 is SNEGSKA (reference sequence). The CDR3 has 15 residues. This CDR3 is CSASMPGIASYGYTF.

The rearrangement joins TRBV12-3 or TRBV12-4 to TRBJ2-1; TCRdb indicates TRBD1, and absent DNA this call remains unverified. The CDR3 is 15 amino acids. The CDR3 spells CASSSPGTQEWVQFF.

CDR3 region: CSAREGLAMAYEQYF. The J gene is TRBJ2-7, the V gene TRBV20-1; TCRdb lists TRBD2, though no DNA is available to test this call. The CDR3 runs to 15 residues. Germline assignment: CDR1 DFQATT and CDR2 SNEGSKA (reference sequence).

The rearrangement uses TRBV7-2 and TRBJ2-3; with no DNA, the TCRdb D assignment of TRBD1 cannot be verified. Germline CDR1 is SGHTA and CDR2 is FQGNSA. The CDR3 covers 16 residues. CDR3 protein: CASSLGRDRGTDTQYF.

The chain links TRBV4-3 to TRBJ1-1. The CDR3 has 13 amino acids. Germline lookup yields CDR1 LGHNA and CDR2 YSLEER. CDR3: CASSRHKNTEAFF.

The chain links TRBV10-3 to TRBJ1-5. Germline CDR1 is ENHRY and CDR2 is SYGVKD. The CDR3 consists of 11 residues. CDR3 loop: CAIGQNQPQHF.

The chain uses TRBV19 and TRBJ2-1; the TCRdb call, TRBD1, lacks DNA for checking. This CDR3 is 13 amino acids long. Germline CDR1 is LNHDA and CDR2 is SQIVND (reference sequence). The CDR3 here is CASSWGTSTEQFF.

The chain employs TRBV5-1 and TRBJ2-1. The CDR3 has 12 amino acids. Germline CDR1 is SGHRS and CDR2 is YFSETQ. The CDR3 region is CASSLDSNEQFF. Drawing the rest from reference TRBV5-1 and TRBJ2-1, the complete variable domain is KAGVTQTPRYLIKTRGQQVTLSCSPISGHRSVSWYQQTPGQGLQFLFEYFSETQRNKGNFPGRFSGRQFSNSRSEMNVSTLELGDSALYLCASSLDSNEQFFGPGTRLTVL.